These T cell receptor beta chains were read from a single sample in a study of blood T cell repertoires in COVID-19. The data were produced by immunoSEQ multiplex PCR, yet TCRdb's version contains in-frame clones alone and is incomplete. Of some 150,000 clones listed, about 83% are singletons. The material sequenced was peripheral blood. The receptors shown here come from a man aged 35 to 55 who had recovered from COVID-19. The CDR3 runs from the conserved cysteine through the conserved F or W. A D gene is named only where the DNA matches it firmly.

cdr3_aa j_call cdr3_length v_call d_call
CASSIWTELDTQYF TRBJ2-3 14 TRBV7-9 .
CASSLAGEGANVLTF TRBJ2-6 15 TRBV5-1 .
CASSYPSGQEAFF TRBJ1-1 13 TRBV6-5 TRBD1
CASSLGGGGYYNEQFF TRBJ2-1 16 TRBV7-6 TRBD2
CSVEDVVQLEAFF TRBJ1-1 13 TRBV29-1 .
CASSVARVATTGELFF TRBJ2-2 16 TRBV2 .
CACTTSASTDTQYF TRBJ2-3 14 TRBV30 TRBD2
CASRPSGTGWEDF TRBJ2-7 13 TRBV5-4 TRBD2
CASSRRRDRNEKLFF TRBJ1-4 15 TRBV3-1/TRBV3-2 TRBD1
CASSLISRLGTVNYGYTF TRBJ1-2 18 TRBV7-2 TRBD1
CASSLSFGGFKIVSQYF TRBJ2-5 17 TRBV7-2 TRBD2
CASSETGRNQPQHF TRBJ1-5 14 TRBV6-1 TRBD1
CASSTSGASGGYTF TRBJ1-2 14 TRBV7-3 .
CASNPETGGTNEQFF TRBJ2-1 15 TRBV5-6 TRBD1
CASSPGQGYTF TRBJ1-2 11 TRBV4-2 .
CASSPLDGGNQPQHF TRBJ1-5 15 TRBV5-5 .
CASSLVSGNYEQYF TRBJ2-7 14 TRBV7-2 .
CASSLAQGYEQYF TRBJ2-7 13 TRBV5-4 .
CASCLAGENNEQFF TRBJ2-1 14 TRBV3-1/TRBV3-2 .
CASAADSNYEQYF TRBJ2-7 13 TRBV12-5 .
CASSLRGGTEAFF TRBJ1-1 13 TRBV13 .
CASSLSGGRGANEQFF TRBJ2-1 16 TRBV11-3 TRBD2
CASSRTGYEQYF TRBJ2-7 12 TRBV6-6 TRBD1
CASSLAQWNTEAFF TRBJ1-1 14 TRBV5-5 .
CASKSPWDRGLYGYTF TRBJ1-2 16 TRBV19 TRBD1
CASSQDLGAEQYF TRBJ2-7 13 TRBV4-2 .
CAWSVSFILNYGYTF TRBJ1-2 15 TRBV30 .
CASSPRQDFTYNSPLHF TRBJ1-6 17 TRBV27 .
CASSTRLAEIGDTQYF TRBJ2-3 16 TRBV5-1 TRBD2
CASSLVGLEGYEQYF TRBJ2-7 15 TRBV7-2 TRBD2
CASSPGGLQETQYF TRBJ2-5 14 TRBV7-2 .
CASSQTGTFRNQPQHF TRBJ1-5 16 TRBV7-2 TRBD1
CASSEEASGHEQYF TRBJ2-7 14 TRBV2 TRBD2
CASSGIDEAWATQYF TRBJ2-3 15 TRBV9 .
CASSPTSPINYGYTF TRBJ1-2 15 TRBV4-1 .
CASKNRDRGDRNEQFF TRBJ2-1 16 TRBV6-6 TRBD1
CASSLTASVTNEKLFF TRBJ1-4 16 TRBV7-9 .
CASSHDSTVSYEQYF TRBJ2-7 15 TRBV4-2 .
CAWSVSSAFTDTQYF TRBJ2-3 15 TRBV30 .
CASSQGRVTGDEKLFF TRBJ1-4 16 TRBV4-1 TRBD1
CASSHTSFTGELFF TRBJ2-2 14 TRBV4-3 .
CASSESGTSVNEQFF TRBJ2-1 15 TRBV6-4 TRBD2
CASSHEADRGLPRVTGELFF TRBJ2-2 20 TRBV3-1/TRBV3-2 TRBD1
CASSYSTGQHTDTQYF TRBJ2-3 16 TRBV6-6 .
CASSSRDSHTLHF TRBJ1-6 13 TRBV5-6 .
CASSDSGLNTDTQYF TRBJ2-3 15 TRBV6-4 .
CASSSYRDSRYEQYF TRBJ2-7 15 TRBV6-2/TRBV6-3 TRBD1
CASSYRRGNTGELFF TRBJ2-2 15 TRBV6-6 .
CASTDTGTGVTEAFF TRBJ1-1 15 TRBV7-2 TRBD1
CASSPGLAGREQYF TRBJ2-7 14 TRBV18 TRBD2
CASSLEAGGPAYEQYF TRBJ2-7 16 TRBV5-4 TRBD2